This T cell receptor beta chain was identified during a study of persistence of HIV-infected CD4 T cells. Background on the study: Anti-CD3/anti-CD28 stimulation activated a higher proportion of cells than antigen stimulation, with lower memory fraction. Study-level results: Antigen-responding cells were enriched for degenerate expanded CDR3beta sequences. Proviral oligoclonality tracked with TCR oligoclonality within the same sorted cells.

Anti-CD3/anti-CD28 beads served as a nonspecific positive control stimulus. Sorting selected CD4+ T cells upregulating both CD40 ligand and CD69. A word on this clone: Antigen specificity is unknown.

V lost 3 bases and J 0 bases, leaving 6 bases between the germline ends. This CDR3 has 13 residues. CDR1 and CDR2 (germline): LNHDA, SQIVND (reference sequence). The libraries were made with immunoSEQ version 4 in survey mode. The assay was immunoSEQ multiplex PCR, and TCRdb's table has in-frame clones only and misses some. This table holds roughly 41,000 clones, 80% to 90% found once. The rearrangement uses TRBV19 and TRBJ2-7; no clear D gene. The specimen was CD4+ T cells sorted from PBMCs after roughly 17-hour stimulation, collected from a patient who received antiretroviral therapy. The TCR sequence derives from an adult man with HIV who was CMV-seropositive. The CDR3 region has the DNA TGTGCCAGTAGTATCACACGCTCCTACGAGCAGTACTTC. Amino acids: CASSITRSYEQYF.